This T cell receptor (beta chain) derives from a study of blood T cell repertoires in COVID-19. CDR1 is SEHNR and CDR2 is FQNEAQ in the germline V gene (reference sequence). This CDR3 is built from 13 residues. Trimming shortened V by 5 bases and J by 5 bases, and 12 bases separated the two germline ends. Original handling: Scientists estimated how many nucleated cells there were by amplifying reference gene primers. Using immunoSEQ multiplex PCR, the repertoire was profiled, and TCRdb retains in-frame clones only, with some absent. V and J calls and clone size are given by that table; D and trimming were obtained from the DNA. The sample includes roughly 250,000 clones, approximately 91% of them seen just once. Seattle participants joined during active infection and were tracked over time.

Sequencing was performed on peripheral blood. The V call is TRBV7-9, the J call TRBJ1-1; D uncertain. The receptor's source is a person aged 18 to 35 with COVID-19, enrolled during active disease. As DNA, the CDR3 is TGTGCCAGCAGCCGGCTCGGGGATACTGAAGCTTTCTTT. The encoded protein is CASSRLGDTEAFF.